This is a list of T cell receptor beta chains from one sample in a study of blood T cell repertoires in COVID-19. Some clones are missing from TCRdb's copy, which holds only in-frame ones; the method was immunoSEQ multiplex PCR. The sample yields about 300,000 clones, roughly 90% seen once. The sequenced sample consisted of peripheral blood. These receptor sequences come from a woman aged 25 to 39 with COVID-19, enrolled during active disease. Both conserved end residues are part of each CDR3. Fields, in order: J gene, V gene, clone size, D gene, CDR3 DNA, CDR3 protein. D genes are given only for firm matches. Some rows mark clone size as missing; the rest say once, few, many or name a class of expanded clone.

>TRBJ1-1|TRBV5-1|NA|NA
TGCGCCAGCAGCTCACAGGGTGGGAACACTGAAGCTTTCTTT
CASSSQGGNTEAFF
>TRBJ2-7|TRBV19|once|TRBD1
TGTGCCAGTCATACGACAGGGGCCGCCTCCTACGAGCAGTACTTC
CASHTTGAASYEQYF
>TRBJ1-1|TRBV7-2|NA|NA
TGTGCCAGCAGCTTAGTATTGAACACTGAAGCTTTCTTT
CASSLVLNTEAFF
>TRBJ1-1|TRBV15|NA|TRBD1
TGTGCCACGGACAGGGGACAGACGAACACTGAAGCTTTCTTT
CATDRGQTNTEAFF
>TRBJ2-7|TRBV19|NA|TRBD1
TGTGCCAGTAGTGCGCGGGACAGGGGAAACTACGAGCAGTACTTC
CASSARDRGNYEQYF
>TRBJ2-3|TRBV27|NA|TRBD1
TGTGCCAGCAGTTTATGGACAGGGGGGAATCCCACAGATACGCAGTATTTT
CASSLWTGGNPTDTQYF
>TRBJ1-2|TRBV3-1/TRBV3-2|NA|NA
TGTGCCAGCAGCCAAGATTTGGTGGGCAGGGGCTCTGGCTACACCTTC
CASSQDLVGRGSGYTF
>TRBJ1-1|TRBV18|NA|NA
TGTGCCAGCTCAGGAAAACAGGGAACCACTGAAGCTTTCTTT
CASSGKQGTTEAFF
>TRBJ1-2|TRBV19|NA|NA
TGTGCCAGTAGGACGGACAGCTCGGATTATGGCTACACCTTC
CASRTDSSDYGYTF
>TRBJ1-4|TRBV28|NA|TRBD1
TGTGCCAGCAGTTTAAACAGGGGAACTAATGAAAAACTGTTTTTT
CASSLNRGTNEKLFF
>TRBJ1-5|TRBV19|NA|NA
TGTGCCAGTAGTATGACTGCTAGCAATCAGCCCCAGCATTTT
CASSMTASNQPQHF
>TRBJ1-1|TRBV5-1|NA|TRBD1
TGCGCCAGCAGCCTCCGGGACAGAGAAGCTTTCTTT
CASSLRDREAFF
>TRBJ2-1|TRBV14|NA|NA
TGTGCCAGCAGCCAAAGGCCAGTACGGGACAATGAGCAGTTCTTC
CASSQRPVRDNEQFF
>TRBJ1-5|TRBV19|NA|NA
TGTGCCAGTAGTTTCACAGGCAATCAGCCCCAGCATTTT
CASSFTGNQPQHF
>TRBJ2-6|TRBV3-1/TRBV3-2|NA|NA
TGTGCCAGCAGCTGGCTAGCGTCCGCCTCTGGGGCCAACGTCCTGACTTTC
CASSWLASASGANVLTF
>TRBJ2-1|TRBV5-1|NA|TRBD1
TGCGCCAGCAGCACACCGGGACAGGGGAACGAGCAGTTCTTC
CASSTPGQGNEQFF
>TRBJ1-1|TRBV3-1/TRBV3-2|NA|TRBD1
TGTGCCAGCACCCCAGAGAGGGGGCAGGGGAACACTGAAGCTTTCTTT
CASTPERGQGNTEAFF
>TRBJ1-1|TRBV19|NA|TRBD1
TGTGCCAGTAGTACCCCCCCGCCCACACCCAGGGGGGAAGCTTTCTTT
CASSTPPPTPRGEAFF
>TRBJ1-5|TRBV4-2|NA|TRBD1
TGTGCCAGCAGCCAACCGGTCGGAAGGACAGGGGATCAGCCCCAGCATTTT
CASSQPVGRTGDQPQHF
>TRBJ1-1|TRBV7-2|NA|NA
TGTGCCAGCAGCTTCCGGGGGAACACTGAAGCTTTCTTT
CASSFRGNTEAFF
>TRBJ2-7|TRBV11-2|NA|TRBD2
TGTGCCAGCAGCCAGGGACTAGCGGGCTCCTACGAGCAGTACTTC
CASSQGLAGSYEQYF
>TRBJ2-1|TRBV6-6|NA|NA
TGTGCCAGCGCGTCGGGACTCCAACATCTCTACAATGAGCAGTTCTTC
CASASGLQHLYNEQFF
>TRBJ1-6|TRBV28|NA|NA
TGTGCCAGCAGTAGTCGGCGGGTCGGAGGGGATAATTCACCCCTCCACTTT
CASSSRRVGGDNSPLHF
>TRBJ1-2|TRBV29-1|NA|TRBD1
TGCAGCGTTTACAGGGGGCCGGACTATGGCTACACCTTC
CSVYRGPDYGYTF
>TRBJ1-2|TRBV7-9|once|NA
TGTGCCAGCACCTCGGAGGGCCGGAGCTATGGCTACACCTTC
CASTSEGRSYGYTF
>TRBJ2-7|TRBV13|once|NA
TGTGCCAGCAGCCCGATCGGGGGTGGCGAGCAGTACTTC
CASSPIGGGEQYF
>TRBJ2-3|TRBV7-9|NA|TRBD2
TGTGCCAGCAGCACCTTACTAGCGGGAGGAACAGATACGCAGTATTTT
CASSTLLAGGTDTQYF
>TRBJ1-4|TRBV30|NA|TRBD1
TGTGCCTGGAGTCCTCGACAGGGGAGTAGGGCAACTAATGAAAAACTGTTTTTT
CAWSPRQGSRATNEKLFF
>TRBJ2-3|TRBV6-6|NA|TRBD2
TGTGCCAGCAGTTACGGGACTAGCGGGGGTACGCAGTATTTT
CASSYGTSGGTQYF
>TRBJ1-3|TRBV5-5|NA|NA
TGTGCCAGCATTCCCTGGCCAAGCTCTGGAAACACCATATATTTT
CASIPWPSSGNTIYF
>TRBJ1-1|TRBV7-2|few|TRBD1
TGTGCCAGCAGCGCCCGACAGGGTAACACTGAAGCTTTCTTT
CASSARQGNTEAFF
>TRBJ2-3|TRBV19|NA|NA
TGTGCCAGTAGTATGTCTAGCGCCACAGATACGCAGTATTTT
CASSMSSATDTQYF